These T cell receptor beta chains were read from a single sample in a study of OX40 agonist ivuxolimab in advanced cancers. Only in-frame clones appear in the TCRdb table, and some are missing; sequencing was by immunoSEQ multiplex PCR. The sample lists about 120,000 clones, around 93% seen once, with more than 0.15% in the top ten. Sequenced here: CD4+ or CD8+ T cells sorted from blood, sampled in a trial of the OX40 agonist ivuxolimab. Receptor source: an adult with an advanced solid tumor such as melanoma, head and neck, liver or kidney cancer. Each CDR3 is given with its conserved first and last residue. D genes are given only for firm matches. Where a row states a size, it is once, few, many or the class of an expanded clone; other rows omit it.

V,size,J,D,CDR3,DNA
TRBV30,-,TRBJ2-3,-,CAWRNGKTDTDTQYF,TGTGCCTGGAGGAACGGAAAGACAGACACAGATACGCAGTATTTT
TRBV5-1,-,TRBJ2-1,TRBD2,CASRVAGDNEQFF,TGCGCCAGCCGTGTAGCGGGCGACAATGAGCAGTTCTTC
TRBV28,-,TRBJ2-3,-,CASSPAGLTDTQYF,TGTGCCAGCAGCCCCGCGGGTCTTACAGATACGCAGTATTTT
TRBV28,once,TRBJ2-1,TRBD2,CASSEGLAGATGENEQFF,TGTGCCAGCAGCGAGGGACTAGCGGGGGCCACTGGGGAGAATGAGCAGTTCTTC
TRBV18,-,TRBJ1-5,-,CASSRVGVGNQPQHF,TGTGCCAGCTCAAGGGTAGGGGTCGGCAATCAGCCCCAGCATTTT
TRBV19,-,TRBJ2-3,TRBD2,CASSSTSGESTDTQYF,TGTGCCAGTAGTTCCACTAGCGGGGAAAGCACAGATACGCAGTATTTT
TRBV27,-,TRBJ1-2,-,CASSVGQSNYGYTF,TGTGCCAGCAGTGTCGGGCAGTCTAACTATGGCTACACCTTC
TRBV7-2,-,TRBJ2-4,TRBD1,CASSWTGKGSKNIQYF,TGTGCCAGCAGCTGGACAGGGAAGGGCTCCAAAAACATTCAGTACTTC
TRBV28,-,TRBJ1-2,-,CAVNSGRIYGYTF,TGTGCCGTAAATAGCGGTAGGATATATGGCTACACCTTC
TRBV6-6,few,TRBJ1-2,-,CASSQDRNYGYTF,TGTGCCAGCAGTCAAGACAGGAACTATGGCTACACCTTC
TRBV9,-,TRBJ1-3,-,CASSVGQGSGNTIYF,TGTGCCAGCAGCGTAGGTCAGGGGTCGGGAAACACCATATATTTT
TRBV9,-,TRBJ1-1,-,CASSVVGQVTEAFF,TGTGCCAGCAGCGTAGTAGGGCAAGTCACTGAAGCTTTCTTT
TRBV10-2,-,TRBJ1-2,TRBD1,CASRLTGDYGYTF,TGCGCCAGCAGATTGACAGGGGACTATGGCTACACCTTC
TRBV7-6,-,TRBJ2-5,TRBD1,CASSLAPPQGSQETQYF,TGTGCCAGCAGCTTAGCTCCGCCACAGGGGTCCCAAGAGACCCAGTACTTC
TRBV7-2,-,TRBJ2-1,-,CASSAGREYNEQFF,TGTGCCAGCAGCGCAGGGCGGGAATACAATGAGCAGTTCTTC
TRBV29-1,-,TRBJ2-7,-,CSVGHGDEQYF,TGCAGCGTGGGGCACGGGGACGAGCAGTACTTC
TRBV6-5,-,TRBJ1-3,TRBD1,CASSWTGGARNTIYF,TGTGCCAGCAGTTGGACAGGGGGCGCGAGAAACACCATATATTTT
TRBV18,-,TRBJ2-5,-,CASSPQGFTETQYF,TGTGCCAGCTCACCACAGGGGTTCACGGAGACCCAGTACTTC
TRBV28,-,TRBJ2-7,-,CASSSQGFYEQYF,TGTGCCAGCAGTTCCCAGGGATTCTACGAGCAGTACTTC
TRBV27,once,TRBJ1-5,TRBD1,CASSSHRGLSNQPQHF,TGTGCCAGCAGTTCCCACAGGGGGCTTAGCAATCAGCCCCAGCATTTT
TRBV11-2,-,TRBJ1-2,TRBD1,CASSPGQGTAYTF,TGTGCCAGCAGCCCGGGACAGGGGACGGCCTACACCTTC
TRBV30,-,TRBJ1-5,-,CAWSAGTEDQPQHF,TGTGCCTGGAGTGCGGGGACGGAAGATCAGCCCCAGCATTTT
TRBV7-2,-,TRBJ2-3,TRBD2,CASRLRGGRRDTATDTQYF,TGTGCCAGCAGGCTCCGGGGCGGGAGACGCGACACAGCCACAGATACGCAGTATTTT
TRBV29-1,-,TRBJ2-5,-,CSVEEGTQYF,TGCAGCGTTGAAGAAGGGACCCAGTACTTC
TRBV19,-,TRBJ1-1,-,CASSPLGNTEAFF,TGTGCCAGTAGTCCATTGGGGAACACTGAAGCTTTCTTT
TRBV5-4,-,TRBJ1-1,-,CASSLYFMNTEAFF,TGTGCCAGCAGCCTATATTTCATGAACACTGAAGCTTTCTTT
TRBV2,-,TRBJ1-2,-,CASSTEEGNYGYTF,TGTGCCAGCAGCACCGAGGAGGGTAACTATGGCTACACCTTC
TRBV6-4,-,TRBJ2-7,TRBD2,CASSRGVYEQYF,TGTGCCAGCAGCCGGGGGGTTTACGAGCAGTACTTC
TRBV14,-,TRBJ2-1,-,CASSQVRGNEQFF,TGTGCCAGCAGCCAAGTTCGGGGGAATGAGCAGTTCTTC
TRBV7-6,-,TRBJ2-2,-,CASSQASIAGELFF,TGTGCCAGCAGCCAAGCATCGATAGCCGGGGAGCTGTTTTTT
TRBV28,-,TRBJ2-5,-,CASSLAPGAGETQYF,TGTGCCAGCAGTTTAGCCCCTGGGGCCGGGGAGACCCAGTACTTC
TRBV18,-,TRBJ2-5,TRBD2,CASSPIAGPGVETQYF,TGTGCCAGCTCACCGATAGCGGGTCCGGGCGTAGAGACCCAGTACTTC
TRBV7-2,-,TRBJ1-1,TRBD1,CASSHRGTGAFF,TGTGCCAGCAGTCACAGGGGTACGGGAGCTTTCTTT
TRBV19,-,TRBJ2-3,-,CASSVRADTQYF,TGTGCCAGTAGTGTTCGGGCAGATACGCAGTATTTT
TRBV18,-,TRBJ1-5,-,CASSPQEHSNQPQHF,TGTGCCAGCTCACCACAAGAACATAGCAATCAGCCCCAGCATTTT
TRBV5-4,-,TRBJ2-5,TRBD1,CASSQGVGETQYF,TGTGCCAGCAGCCAGGGGGTCGGGGAGACCCAGTACTTC
TRBV5-1,few,TRBJ2-7,TRBD1,CASSPDRDEQYF,TGCGCCAGCAGCCCGGACAGGGACGAGCAGTACTTC
TRBV5-4,-,TRBJ1-1,-,CASSPPPPGSRAFF,TGTGCCAGCAGCCCCCCTCCGCCAGGGAGCAGGGCTTTCTTT
TRBV19,-,TRBJ1-2,-,CASSIEVGSYGYTF,TGTGCCAGTAGTATAGAGGTCGGGAGCTATGGCTACACCTTC
TRBV18,few,TRBJ2-1,-,CASSRPGMENEQFF,TGTGCCAGCTCACGTCCGGGAATGGAGAATGAGCAGTTCTTC
TRBV6-5,-,TRBJ1-1,-,CASSYTSGNTEAFF,TGTGCCAGCAGTTACACCTCTGGGAACACTGAAGCTTTCTTT
TRBV28,-,TRBJ1-3,-,CASRRSMGNTIYF,TGTGCCAGTCGGCGTTCTATGGGAAACACCATATATTTT
TRBV18,-,TRBJ1-4,TRBD1,CASSGGTAATNEKLFF,TGTGCCAGCTCAGGAGGGACAGCCGCAACTAATGAAAAACTGTTTTTT
TRBV5-1,few,TRBJ1-1,-,CASSSDNRGAEAFF,TGCGCCAGCAGTTCGGACAATCGAGGGGCTGAAGCTTTCTTT
TRBV7-2,-,TRBJ2-3,-,CASSLDRPAADTQYF,TGTGCCAGCAGCTTAGATCGCCCAGCCGCCGATACGCAGTATTTT
TRBV7-9,-,TRBJ1-2,-,CATSEAGRTYGYTF,TGTGCCACCAGTGAAGCGGGACGGACCTATGGCTACACCTTC
TRBV2,-,TRBJ2-7,TRBD1,CASVSTGVSYEQYF,TGTGCCAGCGTCTCAACAGGGGTTTCCTACGAGCAGTACTTC
TRBV6-5,-,TRBJ2-5,-,CASSTQETQYF,TGTGCCAGCAGTACCCAAGAGACCCAGTACTTC
TRBV6-1,-,TRBJ1-5,-,CASSSTISNQPQHF,TGTGCCAGCAGTTCCACAATCTCCAATCAGCCCCAGCATTTT
TRBV7-2,-,TRBJ2-2,-,CASSPLAGELFF,TGTGCCAGCAGCCCTTTGGCGGGGGAGCTGTTTTTT
TRBV5-6,-,TRBJ2-6,-,CASSVRQSGANVLTF,TGTGCCAGCAGCGTTCGCCAGTCTGGGGCCAACGTCCTGACTTTC
TRBV6-6,once,TRBJ2-7,-,CASSFRYEQYF,TGTGCCAGCAGTTTTCGATACGAGCAGTACTTC
TRBV25-1,-,TRBJ1-5,-,CASSYSNQPQHF,TGTGCCAGCAGTTATAGCAATCAGCCCCAGCATTTT
TRBV9,-,TRBJ2-5,-,CASSTGPVGETQYF,TGTGCCAGCAGCACCGGCCCGGTCGGAGAGACCCAGTACTTC